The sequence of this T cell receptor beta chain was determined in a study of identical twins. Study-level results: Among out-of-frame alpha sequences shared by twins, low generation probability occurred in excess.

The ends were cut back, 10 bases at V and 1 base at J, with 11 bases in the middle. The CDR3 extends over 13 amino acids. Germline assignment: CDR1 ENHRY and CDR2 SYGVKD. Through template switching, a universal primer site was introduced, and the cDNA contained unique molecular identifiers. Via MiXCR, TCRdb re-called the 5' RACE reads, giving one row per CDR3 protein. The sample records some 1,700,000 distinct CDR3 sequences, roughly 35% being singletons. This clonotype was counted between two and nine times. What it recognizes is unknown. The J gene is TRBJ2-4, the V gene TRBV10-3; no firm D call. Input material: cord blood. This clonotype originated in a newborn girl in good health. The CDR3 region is CATGGAAKNIQYF. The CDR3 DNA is TGTGCCACAGGTGGCGCGGCCAAAAACATTCAGTACTTC.